The rows below give T cell receptor beta chains drawn from one sample of a study of T-cell memory formation after mild COVID-19. TCRdb reprocessed the 5' RACE reads with MiXCR, giving one entry per CDR3 protein. The data hold hundreds of thousands of distinct CDR3 sequences, with 20% observed a single time. The sample comprised PBMCs or a T cell subset sorted from them (not recorded which). Source of these receptors: an adult woman who had mild COVID-19 (a few samples of this study predate the infection). Cell type and time point are not known. Each CDR3 is given with its conserved first and last residue. The order of the fields is V gene, D gene, J gene, clone size, CDR3 DNA, CDR3 protein. A D gene is named only where the DNA matches it firmly. Size values are once, few and many counts, or a class for expanded clones, and some rows have none.

TRBV30	-	TRBJ1-5	few	TGTGCCTGGAAAAGGCAAACGGACGGTCAGCCCCAGCATTTT	CAWKRQTDGQPQHF
TRBV29-1	TRBD1	TRBJ2-7	-	TGCAGCGCCGGGACAGGGGGTCCCTACGAGCAGTACTTC	CSAGTGGPYEQYF
TRBV7-8	-	TRBJ2-3	few	TGTGCCAGCAGCTTAGCGCTCGGTACCACAGATACGCAGTATTTT	CASSLALGTTDTQYF
TRBV11-1	-	TRBJ2-2	-	TGTGCCAGCAGCCTCCGGGGTGCGAGGACCGGGGAGCTGTTTTTT	CASSLRGARTGELFF
TRBV30	-	TRBJ2-3	-	TGTGCCTGGAGTCTCCTCGGGCTAGCGCAGACCACAGATACGCAGTATTTT	CAWSLLGLAQTTDTQYF
TRBV4-2	-	TRBJ1-6	-	TGTGCCAGCAGCAATCGGGCATGGGATTCACCCCTCCACTTT	CASSNRAWDSPLHF
TRBV7-9	TRBD2	TRBJ2-5	-	TGTGCCAGCAGCGCCAATTGGGGGGGAGAGACCCAGTACTTC	CASSANWGGETQYF
TRBV5-6	TRBD2	TRBJ2-1	-	TGTGCCAGCAGACATAGGACTAGCGGGGTCATCCGCGGTGAGCAGTTCTTC	CASRHRTSGVIRGEQFF
TRBV28	-	TRBJ2-7	-	TGTGCCAGCAGTTTTACCTCATCCTACGAGCAGTACTTC	CASSFTSSYEQYF
TRBV7-2	-	TRBJ2-5	many	TGTGCCAGCAGCTTAGGCGGAAGTATGTCAGAGACCCAGTACTTC	CASSLGGSMSETQYF
TRBV4-2	TRBD2	TRBJ2-1	-	TGTGCCAGCAGCGGATATAGCGGGGGGGCGGGCAATGAGCAGTTCTTC	CASSGYSGGAGNEQFF
TRBV7-8	TRBD2	TRBJ2-6	few	TGTGCCAGCAGCCCCCGGACTAGCGGGAGTACTGGGGCCAACGTCCTGACTTTC	CASSPRTSGSTGANVLTF
TRBV18	-	TRBJ1-5	few	TGTGCCAGCTCACCACTTGATACAGGGAATCAGCCCCAGCATTTT	CASSPLDTGNQPQHF
TRBV4-1	-	TRBJ1-1	-	TGCGCCAGCAGCCAAGAAGTGGCAGGGACGATAGTTGCGAACACTGAAGCTTTCTTT	CASSQEVAGTIVANTEAFF
TRBV12-3/TRBV12-4	-	TRBJ1-2	-	TGTGCCAGCCGCCTTGCCGACTATGGCTACACCTTC	CASRLADYGYTF
TRBV6-5	-	TRBJ2-7	-	TGTGCCAGCAGTGGTTTGACAGGAACCCATCGCTACTTC	CASSGLTGTHRYF
TRBV5-1	-	TRBJ1-6	few	TGCGCCAGCAGCTTGGGAGGGGCCGTTTATAATTCACCCCTCCACTTT	CASSLGGAVYNSPLHF
TRBV7-9	-	TRBJ2-1	few	TGTGCCAGCAGCCCCCGAGGGGTCTCCTACAATGAGCAGTTCTTC	CASSPRGVSYNEQFF
TRBV3-1	-	TRBJ1-1	few	TGTGCCAGCAGCCCGGGAGGAGCTACGTTGGCTGAAGCTTTCTTT	CASSPGGATLAEAFF
TRBV4-2	-	TRBJ2-7	many	TGTGCCAGCAGCCAAGGTGGACAGATCTACGAGCAGTACTTC	CASSQGGQIYEQYF
TRBV30	TRBD2	TRBJ2-5	-	TGTGCCTGCCGACGAGGCGGACTAGCGGCGTACCAAGAGACCCAGTACTTC	CACRRGGLAAYQETQYF
TRBV12-3/TRBV12-4	-	TRBJ2-2	-	TGTGCCAGCAGGGTGACTCCTGCCGGGGAGCTGTTTTTT	CASRVTPAGELFF
TRBV11-2	TRBD1	TRBJ2-1	-	TGTGCCAGCAGCCAGGACAGGGTCCCCTACAATGAGCAGTTCTTC	CASSQDRVPYNEQFF
TRBV7-9	TRBD2	TRBJ2-7	few	TGTGCCAGCAGCTTAGCCCCGGCTAGCGGGGGATACGAGCAGTACTTC	CASSLAPASGGYEQYF
TRBV4-2	-	TRBJ2-7	-	TGTGCCAGCAGCCAAGAAGTCACTAGCGAGCAGTACTTC	CASSQEVTSEQYF
TRBV20-1	-	TRBJ1-3	-	TGCAGTGCTAGAGCTACAGGGAACTCTGGAAACACCATATATTTT	CSARATGNSGNTIYF
TRBV29-1	-	TRBJ1-1	-	TGCAGCGTGACAGTACCGAACACTGAAGCTTTCTTT	CSVTVPNTEAFF
TRBV7-9	TRBD1	TRBJ2-5	-	TGTGCCAGCAGTCTTCAGGGGGTCCAAGAGACCCAGTACTTC	CASSLQGVQETQYF
TRBV15	TRBD2	TRBJ2-2	many	TGTGCCACCAGCAGAGAATCGGCGGGGAGGGTGACCGGGGAGCTGTTTTTT	CATSRESAGRVTGELFF
TRBV25-1	-	TRBJ1-2	-	TGTGCCAGCACCTCTGGGTGGAATGGCTACACCTTC	CASTSGWNGYTF
TRBV18	-	TRBJ1-5	few	TGTGCCAGCTCACCACCGAATCCGGGGAGCAATCAGCCCCAGCATTTT	CASSPPNPGSNQPQHF
TRBV19	-	TRBJ2-3	once	TGTGCCAGTAGTACTCACAGCACAGATACGCAGTATTTT	CASSTHSTDTQYF
TRBV7-9	-	TRBJ1-2	few	TGTGCAGCAGCCCCGCGGGGTGATGGCTACACCTTC	CAAAPRGDGYTF
TRBV12-3/TRBV12-4	-	TRBJ1-1	many	TGTGCCAGCAGTTTGATCCCGAACACTGAAGCTTTCTTT	CASSLIPNTEAFF
TRBV11-2	TRBD2	TRBJ2-7	few	TGTGCCAGCAGCTTAGGGCGGGGGGTCTACGAGCAGTACTTC	CASSLGRGVYEQYF
TRBV29-1	-	TRBJ2-1	-	TGCAGCGGTCGACAGGCCCATGAGCAGTTCTTC	CSGRQAHEQFF
TRBV20-1	TRBD1	TRBJ1-1	few	TGCAGTGCTCGACAGGGGGGGCCGAACACTGAAGCTTTCTTT	CSARQGGPNTEAFF
TRBV6-4	-	TRBJ2-2	-	TGTGCCAGCAGTGACTCTGAGGCCGGGGAGCTGTTTTTT	CASSDSEAGELFF
TRBV6-2/TRBV6-3	-	TRBJ1-5	few	TGTGCCAGCAGTGTGGGGGGATATCAGCCCCAGCATTTT	CASSVGGYQPQHF
TRBV10-3	-	TRBJ2-3	many	TGTGCCATCAGTGAGAGGGGACGGGGGACAGATACGCAGTATTTT	CAISERGRGTDTQYF
TRBV6-5	TRBD1	TRBJ2-1	few	TGTGCCAGCAGTACTACAGGGGAGTCTGAGCAGTTCTTC	CASSTTGESEQFF
TRBV3-1	-	TRBJ1-4	-	TGTGCCAGCAGCGACGACAGTGAAAAACTGTTTTTT	CASSDDSEKLFF
TRBV7-9	-	TRBJ2-3	-	TGTGCCAGCAGCTTACATCCCGGGGGATACAGCACAGATACGCAGTATTTT	CASSLHPGGYSTDTQYF
TRBV12-3/TRBV12-4	TRBD1	TRBJ1-1	-	TGTGCCAGCAGGCCTACCGGAACAGGGGGCACTGAAGCTTTCTTT	CASRPTGTGGTEAFF
TRBV12-3/TRBV12-4	-	TRBJ1-2	-	TGTGCCAGCAGTTTTCGGGGCGGGCATGGCTACACCTTC	CASSFRGGHGYTF
TRBV13	TRBD2	TRBJ2-1	-	TGTGCCAGCAGCAGGGGACTAGCGGGAGGGCCCGACAATGAGCAGTTCTTC	CASSRGLAGGPDNEQFF
TRBV4-3	-	TRBJ2-3	-	TGCGCCAGCAGCCAAGGCCCTCTTGGAGCGGCCCTAGCAGATACGCAGTATTTT	CASSQGPLGAALADTQYF
TRBV4-2	TRBD2	TRBJ2-3	-	TGTGCCAGCAGCCAAGACCCGGGGGGGAGGGATACGCAGTATTTT	CASSQDPGGRDTQYF